The table lists the clone carrying this TCR beta chain with a few counts. The antigen remains unidentified. In the original analysis: Sample-level TCR yields exhibited a median of approximately 88,000, with a range of roughly 23,224 to 750,000. TCRdb reprocessed the RACE reads with MiXCR, giving one entry per CDR3 protein. The V and J calls reflect TCRdb's pipeline rather than the authors' work. Of under 200,000 distinct CDR3 sequences listed, around 15% were seen once; the top ten hold around 1.7%. The CDR3 covers 13 residues. Between the trimmed V and J ends, which lost 6 bases and 14 bases, there was a span of 20 bases. This entry is derived from a study of human T cells and chemical hapten exposure. General study findings and limits: TCRs exceeding 1 in 1000 frequency stayed unchanged with DPC sensitization.

Sample time point: patch test 1, 2 weeks after DPC sensitization. Treatment meaning: therapeutic diphenylcyclopropenone sensitization with weekly scalp DPC. The authors' total RNA extraction used unfractionated whole blood. V usage is TRBV12-3 or TRBV12-4 and J usage is TRBJ1-5, with D perhaps TRBD1 (5 bases). The receptor was isolated from a woman aged 25 to 39 with alopecia areata. Some clones in this sample may be carry-over from other donors' samples. This sample comprised whole blood, obtained in connection with sensitization to the hapten diphenylcyclopropenone (DPC). Here the CDR3 DNA reads TGTGCCAGCAGCACCGACCTGGGACGGGCCGAGCATTTT. Translating gives CASSTDLGRAEHF.